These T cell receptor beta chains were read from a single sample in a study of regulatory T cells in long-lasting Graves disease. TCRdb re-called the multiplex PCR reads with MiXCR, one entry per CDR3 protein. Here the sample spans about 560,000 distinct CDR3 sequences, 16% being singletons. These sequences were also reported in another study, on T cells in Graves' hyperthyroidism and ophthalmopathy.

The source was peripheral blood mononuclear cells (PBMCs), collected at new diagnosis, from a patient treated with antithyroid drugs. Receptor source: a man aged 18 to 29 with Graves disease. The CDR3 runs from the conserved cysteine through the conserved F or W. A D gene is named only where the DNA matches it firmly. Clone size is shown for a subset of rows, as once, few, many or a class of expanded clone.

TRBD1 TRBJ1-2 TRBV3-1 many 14 TGTGCCAGCAGCCAAGGGACAGGGGAATATGGCTACACCTTC CASSQGTGEYGYTF
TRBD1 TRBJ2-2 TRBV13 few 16 TGTGCCAGCAGCTTAGAGGGACAGGCAAACACCGGGGAGCTGTTTTTT CASSLEGQANTGELFF
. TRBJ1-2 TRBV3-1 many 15 TGTGCCAGCAGCCACGAACAGGGAGCTAGTTATGGCTACACCTTC CASSHEQGASYGYTF
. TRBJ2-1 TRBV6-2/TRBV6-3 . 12 TGTGCCAGCAGTTACGTTAGGGTTGAGCAGTTCTTC CASSYVRVEQFF
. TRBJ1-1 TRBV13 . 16 TGTGCCAGCAGCTTAGGCCGCGGGGACGAGAACACTGAAGCTTTCTTT CASSLGRGDENTEAFF
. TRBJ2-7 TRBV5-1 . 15 TGCGCCAGCAGCCTCAGTCGCTCGTATTCCTACGAGCAGTACTTC CASSLSRSYSYEQYF
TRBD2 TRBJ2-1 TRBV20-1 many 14 TGCAGTGCTAAGTTAGCGGGAACCTACAATGAGCAGTTCTTC CSAKLAGTYNEQFF
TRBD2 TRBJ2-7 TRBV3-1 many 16 TGTGCCAGCAGCCAAGGTTCTAGCGGGAGATCCTACGAGCAGTACTTC CASSQGSSGRSYEQYF
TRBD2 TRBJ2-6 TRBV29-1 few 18 TGCAGCGTTGAGAGCCTAGCGGGGTCAAGCTCTGGGGCCAACGTCCTGACTTTC CSVESLAGSSSGANVLTF
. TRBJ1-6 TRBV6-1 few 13 TGTGCCAGCAGTGAAGAGGGCGATTCACCCCTCCACTTT CASSEEGDSPLHF
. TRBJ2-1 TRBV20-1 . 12 TGCAGTGCTACGCAGGCCCATAATGAGCAGTTCTTC CSATQAHNEQFF
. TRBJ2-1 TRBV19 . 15 TGTGCCAGTAGTAAGCCGGGTGGGAATAACAATGAGCAGTTCTTC CASSKPGGNNNEQFF
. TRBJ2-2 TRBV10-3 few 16 TGTGCCATCAGTGAGTCGGCAATGGGGGGCACCGGGGAGCTGTTTTTT CAISESAMGGTGELFF
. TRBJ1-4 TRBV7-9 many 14 TGTGCCAGCAGCCCCAACCAGGGGAGTGAAAAACTGTTTTTT CASSPNQGSEKLFF
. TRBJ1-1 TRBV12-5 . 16 TGTGCTAGTGGTTTGGTAACGTCAGGAATGAACACTGAAGCTTTCTTT CASGLVTSGMNTEAFF
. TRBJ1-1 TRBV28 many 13 TGTGCCAGCAGTCCCCGGACGGTAACGGGGGCTTTCTTT CASSPRTVTGAFF
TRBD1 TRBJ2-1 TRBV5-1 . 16 TGCGCCAGCAAAAAACCCCCGGGACAGGGAAACAATGAGCAGTTCTTC CASKKPPGQGNNEQFF
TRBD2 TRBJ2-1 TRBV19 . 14 TGTGCCAGTAGTATCCAGCGGGGGGTAGGTGAGCAGTTCTTC CASSIQRGVGEQFF
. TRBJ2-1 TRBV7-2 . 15 TGTGCCAGCAGCCACGGCCCAAACACTGGGTCGGGGCAGTTCTTC CASSHGPNTGSGQFF
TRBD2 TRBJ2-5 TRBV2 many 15 TGTGCCAGCATGTCCTCGGGACTAGCGACAGAGACCCAGTACTTC CASMSSGLATETQYF
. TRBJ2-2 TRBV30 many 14 TGTGCCTGGAGATACACCCCGGGGGCCGGGGAGCTGTTTTTT CAWRYTPGAGELFF
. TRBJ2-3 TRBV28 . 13 TGTGCCAGCACTGTCTTCCGCCCGGATACGCAGTATTTT CASTVFRPDTQYF
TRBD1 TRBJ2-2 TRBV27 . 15 TGTGCCAGCCGTCGCCTCAGGGGGCAGACCGGGGAGCTGTTTTTT CASRRLRGQTGELFF
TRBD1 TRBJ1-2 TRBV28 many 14 TGTGCCAGCAGTCCAATAACGACAGGGAGCGGCTACACCTTC CASSPITTGSGYTF
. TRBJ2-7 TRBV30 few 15 TGTGCCTGGAGCTCAATGGGGGGGGCCCCAAACGAGCAGTACTTC CAWSSMGGAPNEQYF
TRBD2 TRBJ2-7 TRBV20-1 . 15 TGCAGTGCGCTCGTCGTAGCGGGAGGGCCCCACGAGCAGTACTTC CSALVVAGGPHEQYF
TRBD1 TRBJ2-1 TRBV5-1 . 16 TGCGCCAGCAGCCAAATAACAGGGGCTAGCTACAATGAGCAGTTCTTC CASSQITGASYNEQFF
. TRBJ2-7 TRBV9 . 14 TGTGCCAGCAGCCCGGGAGCTTCATTGGACGAGCAGTACTTC CASSPGASLDEQYF
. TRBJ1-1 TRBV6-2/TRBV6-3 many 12 TGTGCCAGCAGCTTAACAAACACTGAAGCTTTCTTT CASSLTNTEAFF
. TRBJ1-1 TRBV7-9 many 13 TGTGCCAGCAGCCAATCGGGGAACACTGAAGCTTTCTTT CASSQSGNTEAFF
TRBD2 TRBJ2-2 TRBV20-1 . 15 TGCAGTGCTAGAATCGGGACTAGCGGCACCGGGGAGCTGTTTTTT CSARIGTSGTGELFF
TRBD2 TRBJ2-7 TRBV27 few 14 TGTGCCAGCAGCCAACTAGCGGGAGACGACGAGCAGTACTTC CASSQLAGDDEQYF
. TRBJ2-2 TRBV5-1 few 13 TGCGCCAGCAGCAGGGAGTTAACCGGGGAGCTGTTTTTT CASSRELTGELFF
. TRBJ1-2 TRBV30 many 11 TGTGCCTTGAGGGGAAGTAATGGCTACACCTTC CALRGSNGYTF
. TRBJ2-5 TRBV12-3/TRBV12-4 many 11 TGTGCCAGCAGTGGCCAAGAGACCCAGTACTTC CASSGQETQYF
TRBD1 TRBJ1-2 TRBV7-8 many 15 TGTGCCAGCAGCTTAGGGACAGGGAGAGGAAATGGCTACACCTTC CASSLGTGRGNGYTF
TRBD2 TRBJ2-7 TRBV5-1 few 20 TGCGCCAGCAGCCCCTTTGGTAGCGGGGATAAGGAAACAAGCTCCTACGAGCAGTACTTC CASSPFGSGDKETSSYEQYF
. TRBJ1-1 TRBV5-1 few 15 TGCGCCAGCAGCTTGTCAGGCGGCAGAATGGTCGAAGCTTTCTTT CASSLSGGRMVEAFF
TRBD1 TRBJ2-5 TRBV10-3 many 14 TGTGCCGCGAGGACAGGCCAGACTGAAGAGACCCAGTACTTC CAARTGQTEETQYF
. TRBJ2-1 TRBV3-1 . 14 TGTGCCAGCAGCCAAGGGGAAGCCTTTTTCGGGCAGTTCTTC CASSQGEAFFGQFF
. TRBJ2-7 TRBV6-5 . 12 TGTGCCAGCAGTTACTCGGGCTTTGAGCAGTACTTC CASSYSGFEQYF
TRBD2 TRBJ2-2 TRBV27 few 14 TGTGCCAGCAGACGACTAGCGGGAGAGGAGGAGCTGTTTTTT CASRRLAGEEELFF
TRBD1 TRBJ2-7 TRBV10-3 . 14 TGTGCCACCGCGCAGGGGACAGAAAGAGGCGAGCAGTACTTC CATAQGTERGEQYF
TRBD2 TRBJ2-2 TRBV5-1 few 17 TGCGCCAGCAGTCCTAGCGGACTAGCGGGAGACACCGGGGAGCTGTTTTTT CASSPSGLAGDTGELFF
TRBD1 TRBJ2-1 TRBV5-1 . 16 TGCGCCAGCAGCGGCGGTTGGACAGGGTCCTACAATGAGCAGTTCTTC CASSGGWTGSYNEQFF
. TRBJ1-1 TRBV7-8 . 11 TGTGCCAGCAGCTCCGAAACTGAAGCTTTCTTT CASSSETEAFF
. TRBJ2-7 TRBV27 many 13 TGTGCCAGCAGTTCCTTCAGGGACTCCGAGCAGTACTTC CASSSFRDSEQYF
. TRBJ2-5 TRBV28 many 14 TGTGCCAGCAGTAACACAGGGAACCAAGAGACCCAGTACTTC CASSNTGNQETQYF